These 2 T cell receptor beta chains came from one sample sequenced in a study of technical replicates of blood from a handful of donors. The method was immunoSEQ multiplex PCR; TCRdb's version includes in-frame clones alone and lacks a portion of them. This sample has some 79,000 clones, with approximately 91% found just once. The specimen was T cells isolated from PBMCs. These receptors all stem from a human donor in good health. Some clones in this sample may be carry-over from other donors' samples.

CDR3 nucleotide sequence: TGTGCCAGCACCGGGGGGGGGACGGGTGAAAAACTGTTTTTT. Translation gives CASTGGGTGEKLFF. V usage is TRBV6-5 and J usage is TRBJ1-4; a possible D gene is TRBD1 (5 bases). The CDR3 covers 14 residues. Germline V lookup: CDR1 MNHEY, CDR2 SVGAGI. V lost 7 bases, J lost 7 bases, and 16 bases lay in between.

The V and J genes are TRBV5-6 and TRBJ2-7, with 11 bases lining up with TRBD2. V trimming: 4 bases; J trimming: 7 bases; junction bases outside the gene matches: 7. This CDR3 comprises 14 residues. Per germline, CDR1 SGHDT and CDR2 YYEEEE. The CDR3 region has the DNA TGTGCCAGCAGCGCGCCGGGACTAGCGGAGGAGCAGTACTTC. Residues: CASSAPGLAEEQYF.